These T cell receptor beta chains were read from a single sample in a study of identical twins. TCRdb re-called the 5' RACE reads through MiXCR, storing one row per CDR3 protein. The sample records around 490,000 distinct CDR3 sequences, 20% to 25% being singletons. This sample was also put to use in a study of yellow fever vaccine responses in identical twins.

Sequencing input: CD4+ T cells sorted from blood. The source of these receptors is a woman between 18 and 29 years old in good health. CDR3s include the opening cysteine and the closing phenylalanine or tryptophan. Each record gives: V gene, D gene, clone size, J gene, CDR3 DNA, CDR3 protein. A D gene is named only where the DNA matches it firmly. Size is stated for part of the rows, as once, few or many counts, or as a class when the clone is expanded.

v_call: TRBV6-5; d_call: TRBD2; clone_size: -; j_call: TRBJ2-1; cdr3_nt: TGTGCCAGCAGTTACCGGGGGGTCAACAATGAGCAGTTCTTC; cdr3_aa: CASSYRGVNNEQFF
v_call: TRBV5-1; d_call: TRBD2; clone_size: few; j_call: TRBJ2-1; cdr3_nt: TGTGCCAGCAGCTTAACTAGCGGGAGCTCCTACAATGAGCAGTTCTTC; cdr3_aa: CASSLTSGSSYNEQFF
v_call: TRBV5-1; d_call: TRBD2; clone_size: few; j_call: TRBJ2-3; cdr3_nt: TGCGCCAGCAGCCTGACCTGGACTAGCGGGAGATCCTCTGGCACAGATACGCAGTATTTT; cdr3_aa: CASSLTWTSGRSSGTDTQYF
v_call: TRBV11-3; d_call: -; clone_size: -; j_call: TRBJ1-2; cdr3_nt: TGTGCCAGCAGCTTACCTCCGGGACTCTATGGCTACACCTTC; cdr3_aa: CASSLPPGLYGYTF
v_call: TRBV20-1; d_call: TRBD2; clone_size: -; j_call: TRBJ2-5; cdr3_nt: TGCAGTGCTAGAGATCTTGAGCGGGAATTTCAAGAGACCCAGTACTTC; cdr3_aa: CSARDLEREFQETQYF
v_call: TRBV20-1; d_call: -; clone_size: -; j_call: TRBJ2-5; cdr3_nt: TGCAGTGCTAGTAGAGGGGGGGGTCTTATAGAGACCCAGTACTTC; cdr3_aa: CSASRGGGLIETQYF
v_call: TRBV6-5; d_call: -; clone_size: few; j_call: TRBJ2-1; cdr3_nt: TGTGCCAGCAGTTACTCAAGGGGATCCTACAATGAGCAGTTCTTC; cdr3_aa: CASSYSRGSYNEQFF
v_call: TRBV20-1; d_call: -; clone_size: -; j_call: TRBJ2-1; cdr3_nt: TGCAGTGCTAGGGCAAGCACTAGCCTCGATGAGCAGTTCTTC; cdr3_aa: CSARASTSLDEQFF
v_call: TRBV6-1; d_call: -; clone_size: -; j_call: TRBJ2-1; cdr3_nt: TGTGCCAGCAGTAGACTCCGTTACAATGAGCAGTTCTTC; cdr3_aa: CASSRLRYNEQFF
v_call: TRBV3-1; d_call: TRBD1; clone_size: -; j_call: TRBJ1-1; cdr3_nt: TGTGCCAGCATTTCCAAGGGGGCAGGGACTGAAGCTTTCTTT; cdr3_aa: CASISKGAGTEAFF
v_call: TRBV12-3/TRBV12-4; d_call: -; clone_size: -; j_call: TRBJ2-5; cdr3_nt: TGTGCCAGCAGTTTACCCCCCCGAAGGGCCCAGTACTTC; cdr3_aa: CASSLPPRRAQYF
v_call: TRBV4-1; d_call: TRBD1; clone_size: many; j_call: TRBJ2-1; cdr3_nt: TGCGCCAGCAGCCAAGATGGACGAGGGGGCGCCTACAATGAGCAGTTCTTC; cdr3_aa: CASSQDGRGGAYNEQFF
v_call: TRBV4-1; d_call: TRBD2; clone_size: few; j_call: TRBJ2-1; cdr3_nt: TGCGCCAGCAGCCAAGATTTTTCAGGCGTAGCGGGATGGAATGAGCAGTTCTTC; cdr3_aa: CASSQDFSGVAGWNEQFF
v_call: TRBV12-3/TRBV12-4; d_call: -; clone_size: many; j_call: TRBJ1-1; cdr3_nt: TGTGCCAGCAGTTTGAGGGCATCGACTGAAGCTTTCTTT; cdr3_aa: CASSLRASTEAFF
v_call: TRBV20-1; d_call: -; clone_size: few; j_call: TRBJ2-5; cdr3_nt: TGCAGTGCTCTGGGAATACAAGAGACCCAGTACTTC; cdr3_aa: CSALGIQETQYF
v_call: TRBV12-3/TRBV12-4; d_call: TRBD2; clone_size: few; j_call: TRBJ2-3; cdr3_nt: TGTGCCAGCAGTTTACGTGGTAGCGGGGTCGGGGGTGCGCAGTATTTT; cdr3_aa: CASSLRGSGVGGAQYF
v_call: TRBV7-9; d_call: -; clone_size: -; j_call: TRBJ2-7; cdr3_nt: TGTGCCAGCAGCTCATATACCTCCTCAAACTACGAGCAGTACTTC; cdr3_aa: CASSSYTSSNYEQYF
v_call: TRBV12-3/TRBV12-4; d_call: TRBD1; clone_size: -; j_call: TRBJ2-7; cdr3_nt: TGTGCCAGCAGTTTAGGGGGACAGGGTGTTAACGAGCAGTACTTC; cdr3_aa: CASSLGGQGVNEQYF
v_call: TRBV5-5; d_call: -; clone_size: -; j_call: TRBJ2-1; cdr3_nt: TGTGCCAGCAGCGCGGACAGCTCCTACAATGAGCAGTTCTTC; cdr3_aa: CASSADSSYNEQFF
v_call: TRBV5-1; d_call: TRBD1; clone_size: few; j_call: TRBJ1-1; cdr3_nt: TGCGCCAGCAGCTTGTCAAGGGCAGGGGGCCGGTTAAACACTGAAGCTTTCTTT; cdr3_aa: CASSLSRAGGRLNTEAFF
v_call: TRBV15; d_call: -; clone_size: -; j_call: TRBJ2-3; cdr3_nt: TGTGCCACCAGCAGAGATGTGGTTTATACGCAGTATTTT; cdr3_aa: CATSRDVVYTQYF
v_call: TRBV27; d_call: -; clone_size: few; j_call: TRBJ1-2; cdr3_nt: TGTGCCAGCAGTTTAAGGCAGGGCGTCTATGGCTACACCTTC; cdr3_aa: CASSLRQGVYGYTF
v_call: TRBV12-3/TRBV12-4; d_call: -; clone_size: -; j_call: TRBJ2-2; cdr3_nt: TGTGCCAGCAGTCCGACCGAACAGGGAATTGGCGGGGAGCTGTTTTTT; cdr3_aa: CASSPTEQGIGGELFF
v_call: TRBV5-1; d_call: TRBD1; clone_size: few; j_call: TRBJ2-1; cdr3_nt: TGCGCCAGCAGCCCGGGACAGGGATTGAACAATGAGCAGTTCTTC; cdr3_aa: CASSPGQGLNNEQFF
v_call: TRBV6-5; d_call: TRBD2; clone_size: many; j_call: TRBJ2-1; cdr3_nt: TGTGCCAGCAGTTACAGCGGGAATAAAAATGAGCAGTTCTTC; cdr3_aa: CASSYSGNKNEQFF
v_call: TRBV7-8; d_call: TRBD2; clone_size: -; j_call: TRBJ2-7; cdr3_nt: TGTGCCAGCAGCGGGATACTAGCGGGAGTGTACGAGCAGTACTTC; cdr3_aa: CASSGILAGVYEQYF
v_call: TRBV27; d_call: -; clone_size: once; j_call: TRBJ2-1; cdr3_nt: TGTGCCAGCAGTTTCGGCCGGGAGAGGGCCGACAATGAGCAGTTCTTC; cdr3_aa: CASSFGRERADNEQFF
v_call: TRBV12-3/TRBV12-4; d_call: TRBD1; clone_size: few; j_call: TRBJ2-1; cdr3_nt: TGTGCCAGCAGACCCCGATCGGGACAGAAAAATGAGCAGTTCTTC; cdr3_aa: CASRPRSGQKNEQFF
v_call: TRBV10-1; d_call: -; clone_size: -; j_call: TRBJ2-1; cdr3_nt: TGCGCCAGCAGCCTTGGACTACCCTACAATGAGCAGTTCTTC; cdr3_aa: CASSLGLPYNEQFF
v_call: TRBV10-3; d_call: TRBD1; clone_size: -; j_call: TRBJ2-1; cdr3_nt: TGTGCCATCACAGAGGGGGGGACAGGGATGAATGAGCAGTTCTTC; cdr3_aa: CAITEGGTGMNEQFF
v_call: TRBV6-1; d_call: -; clone_size: many; j_call: TRBJ1-5; cdr3_nt: TGTGCCAGCAGCCTCCAGAGCAATCAGCCCCAGCATTTT; cdr3_aa: CASSLQSNQPQHF
v_call: TRBV12-3/TRBV12-4; d_call: -; clone_size: -; j_call: TRBJ2-3; cdr3_nt: TGTGCCAGCATGACGGGGGCGCGCGATACGCAGTATTTT; cdr3_aa: CASMTGARDTQYF
v_call: TRBV4-1; d_call: -; clone_size: -; j_call: TRBJ2-2; cdr3_nt: TGCGCCAGCAGCCAAACCCGGGTGACCGGGGAGCTGTTTTTT; cdr3_aa: CASSQTRVTGELFF
v_call: TRBV3-1; d_call: TRBD2; clone_size: -; j_call: TRBJ2-1; cdr3_nt: TGTGCCAGCAGCCAACTAGCGGGTCCCTACAATGAGCAGTTCTTC; cdr3_aa: CASSQLAGPYNEQFF
v_call: TRBV3-1; d_call: -; clone_size: -; j_call: TRBJ1-1; cdr3_nt: TGTGCCAGCAGCCGGGGCCATGGAGCTTTCTTT; cdr3_aa: CASSRGHGAFF
v_call: TRBV7-6; d_call: TRBD2; clone_size: few; j_call: TRBJ2-7; cdr3_nt: TGTGCCAGCAGCCTCCAAGAGGTAGCGGGAGTTTCCTACGAGCAGTACTTC; cdr3_aa: CASSLQEVAGVSYEQYF
v_call: TRBV7-2; d_call: TRBD2; clone_size: -; j_call: TRBJ2-1; cdr3_nt: TGTGCCAGCAGCTTGCTTCGACTAGCGGGAGCGAATGAGCAGTTCTTC; cdr3_aa: CASSLLRLAGANEQFF
v_call: TRBV20-1; d_call: -; clone_size: few; j_call: TRBJ2-3; cdr3_nt: TGCAGTGCTAGAGATAGCGGCACAGATACGCAGTATTTT; cdr3_aa: CSARDSGTDTQYF
v_call: TRBV18; d_call: -; clone_size: few; j_call: TRBJ2-6; cdr3_nt: TGTGCCAGCTCACCACTCACTGGGGCCAACGTCCTGACTTTC; cdr3_aa: CASSPLTGANVLTF
v_call: TRBV9; d_call: TRBD2; clone_size: few; j_call: TRBJ2-5; cdr3_nt: TGTGCCAGCAGCAAGACTAGCGGGGGTGGTAGAGAGACCCAGTACTTC; cdr3_aa: CASSKTSGGGRETQYF
v_call: TRBV20-1; d_call: -; clone_size: -; j_call: TRBJ2-2; cdr3_nt: TGCAGTGCTCGACAGGCGGGGAACACCGGGGAGCTGTTTTTT; cdr3_aa: CSARQAGNTGELFF
v_call: TRBV18; d_call: TRBD1; clone_size: -; j_call: TRBJ2-7; cdr3_nt: TGTGCCAGCTCACGAGCCGGGACAGGGAGCCACGAGCAGTACTTC; cdr3_aa: CASSRAGTGSHEQYF
v_call: TRBV7-9; d_call: -; clone_size: -; j_call: TRBJ1-6; cdr3_nt: TGTGCCAGCAGCTTGACCAGGGATTATAATTCACCCCTCCACTTT; cdr3_aa: CASSLTRDYNSPLHF
v_call: TRBV29-1; d_call: TRBD1; clone_size: -; j_call: TRBJ2-7; cdr3_nt: TGCAGCGTTGACGGGACAGGGTTCGCCGAGCAGTACTTC; cdr3_aa: CSVDGTGFAEQYF
v_call: TRBV5-5; d_call: -; clone_size: few; j_call: TRBJ2-3; cdr3_nt: TGTGCCAGCAGCTGGCGCTCTACTGACTCAGATACGCAGTATTTT; cdr3_aa: CASSWRSTDSDTQYF
v_call: TRBV12-3/TRBV12-4; d_call: -; clone_size: few; j_call: TRBJ2-3; cdr3_nt: TGTGCCAGCAGGTCGGGACTTACACACCATCGAACTAGCACAGATACGCAGTATTTT; cdr3_aa: CASRSGLTHHRTSTDTQYF
v_call: TRBV14; d_call: -; clone_size: few; j_call: TRBJ2-7; cdr3_nt: TGTGCCAGCAGCCTCTATCATCGCTCCTACGAGCAGTACTTC; cdr3_aa: CASSLYHRSYEQYF
v_call: TRBV20-1; d_call: TRBD2; clone_size: few; j_call: TRBJ2-1; cdr3_nt: TGCAGTGCTCATCGGACTAGCAGCTTCAATGAGCAGTTCTTC; cdr3_aa: CSAHRTSSFNEQFF
v_call: TRBV20-1; d_call: TRBD1; clone_size: few; j_call: TRBJ1-6; cdr3_nt: TGCAGTGCTAGGTCCCGGGACAGGGGCAATTCACCCCTCCACTTT; cdr3_aa: CSARSRDRGNSPLHF
v_call: TRBV2; d_call: TRBD2; clone_size: -; j_call: TRBJ2-3; cdr3_nt: TGTGCCACCCGGATAGCGGGATTTACAGATACGCAGTATTTT; cdr3_aa: CATRIAGFTDTQYF
v_call: TRBV20-1; d_call: -; clone_size: many; j_call: TRBJ1-5; cdr3_nt: TGCAGTGCAAGAGGGGGGATTAATCAGCCCCAGCATTTT; cdr3_aa: CSARGGINQPQHF
v_call: TRBV20-1; d_call: -; clone_size: -; j_call: TRBJ2-4; cdr3_nt: TGCAGTGCCTGGGACACCTCCACAGCGGCCAAAAACATTCAGTACTTC; cdr3_aa: CSAWDTSTAAKNIQYF
v_call: TRBV9; d_call: -; clone_size: -; j_call: TRBJ2-2; cdr3_nt: TGTGCCAGCAGCCGGTTTGGGACGAACACCGGGGAGCTGTTTTTT; cdr3_aa: CASSRFGTNTGELFF
v_call: TRBV10-3; d_call: TRBD2; clone_size: -; j_call: TRBJ2-3; cdr3_nt: TGTGCCATCAGTGATGGTCAGAGAGCGGGAGCTGGTGATACGCAGTATTTT; cdr3_aa: CAISDGQRAGAGDTQYF